The 5 T cell receptor beta chains in this list originate from one sample, sequenced in a study of tumor and adjacent non-tumor tissue in lung cancer. A modified ARM-PCR protocol with three rounds of nested PCR amplified TCRbeta. TCRdb ran MiXCR on the multiplex PCR reads and lists one entry per CDR3 protein. The sample has 100,000 to 120,000 distinct CDR3 sequences; approximately 84% are singletons. No cell sorting was done before RNA was extracted from the tissue. Sequenced: lung tumor tissue. These receptors were obtained from a man between 65 and 85 years old with non-small cell lung cancer.

This clonotype is a singleton in its sample. The chain links TRBV11-1 to TRBJ1-1; 9 bases match TRBD1. J gave up 12 bases and V 1 base, and 15 bases lay outside the gene matches. The CDR3 sequence is 16 residues long. CDR1 is SGHAT, CDR2 FQDESV, per germline (reference sequence). CDR3 region: CASSLGTGVVNTETFF. DNA for the CDR3: TGTGCCAGCAGCTTAGGGACAGGGGTCGTCAACACAGAAACTTTCTTT.

Notes on this clonotype: The CDR3 ends on some other residue instead of the conserved phenylalanine or tryptophan, so this is likely a read error. V and J are TRBV10-1 and TRBJ2-1, with 10 bases that match TRBD2. The CDR3 is 15 residues long. Germline-derived CDR1 and CDR2 are WNHNN and SYGVQD (reference sequence). The ends lost 6 bases at V and 8 bases at J; junction bases unmatched: 10. The CDR3 nucleotides are TGCGCCAGCAGCGCGGGACTAGCGATGAAGGATGAGCAGTTCTTA. Translated: CASSAGLAMKDEQFL.

As concerns this clonotype: Here the CDR3 omits its conserved ending phenylalanine or tryptophan, so a read error is the likely source. The chain is built from TRBV10-2 and TRBJ1-2, with 9 bases fitting TRBD1. The length of the CDR3 is 14 residues. Germline lookup yields CDR1 WSHSY and CDR2 SAAADI. The CDR3 loop is CTSRDREGYYGYTS. The CDR3 DNA sequence: TGCACCAGCAGGGACAGGGAAGGGTACTATGGCTACACCTCC.

The gene calls are TRBV6-4 and TRBJ2-1; TRBD2 matches at 9 bases. Germline CDR1 is MRHNA and CDR2 is SNTAGT. This CDR3 region has 14 residues. Trimming at V came to 4 bases and at J to 6 bases, leaving 4 bases not matched to a gene. CDR3 DNA: TGTGCCAGCAGTGTAGCGGGGGCCGGCAATGAGCAGTTCTTC. Its translation is CASSVAGAGNEQFF.

Note on this clonotype: No conserved phenylalanine or tryptophan ends this CDR3, so it is likely a read error. Because the CDR3's place on the DNA is in doubt, the DNA is left out and the CDR3 is given as listed by TCRdb. The V and J genes are TRBV29-1 and TRBJ2-2; no DNA check was done on the table's D call, TRBD2. The CDR3 region is 14 residues in length, termini included. Germline lookup yields CDR1 SQVTM and CDR2 ANQGSEA. CDR3 in amino acids: CSADVAGGTGELLL.